These T cell receptor beta chains were read from a single sample in a study of response to subunit inactivated influenza vaccine. TCRdb re-derived calls from the RT-PCR reads in MiXCR, one entry per CDR3 protein. The table shows roughly 780,000 distinct CDR3 sequences, with around a sixth occurring only once. Sequenced material: PBMCs from blood, taken approximately 5 days after vaccination. The receptors here all came from a man aged 50-59 years who received an inactivated influenza vaccine. CDR3s include the opening cysteine and the closing phenylalanine or tryptophan. A D gene is named only where the DNA matches it firmly. Only part of the rows carry a size: once, few, many, or a class if the clone is expanded.

clone_size,cdr3_length,j_call,v_call,d_call,cdr3_nt,cdr3_aa
.,10,TRBJ1-1,TRBV20-1,.,TGCAGTGCCTACAGGGTTTTTGCTTTCTTT,CSAYRVFAFF
.,16,TRBJ2-2,TRBV12-3/TRBV12-4,.,TGTGCCAGCAGTTTACGGGCACCCGCGAACACCGGGGAGCTGTTTTTT,CASSLRAPANTGELFF
.,13,TRBJ2-7,TRBV20-1,TRBD1,TGCAGTGCTACAAAGGGGGCCAGGGACGAGCAGTACTTC,CSATKGARDEQYF
few,14,TRBJ2-5,TRBV6-5,TRBD2,TGTGCCAGCAGTTACCTGGGACTAGCGTCGCCCCAGTACTTC,CASSYLGLASPQYF
.,16,TRBJ2-5,TRBV5-1,TRBD1,TGCGCCAGCAGCGACCCACGACAGGGATTAACAGAGACCCAGTACTTC,CASSDPRQGLTETQYF
.,15,TRBJ2-1,TRBV6-1,TRBD1,TGTGCCAGCAGTCCGGGACAGGGGTTTCACAATGAGCAGTTCTTC,CASSPGQGFHNEQFF
.,15,TRBJ1-2,TRBV3-1,TRBD1,TGTGCCAGCAGCCAAGATGCCAGGGGGAACTATGGCTACACCTTC,CASSQDARGNYGYTF
few,14,TRBJ2-7,TRBV18,.,TGTGCCAGCTCACCAAAGACAGATTCCTACGAGCAGTACTTC,CASSPKTDSYEQYF
.,13,TRBJ2-1,TRBV9,.,TGTGCCAGCAGCATCGACCAGTACAATGAGCAGTTCTTC,CASSIDQYNEQFF
.,19,TRBJ1-5,TRBV15,.,TGTGCCACCAGCAGAGGTCCGGGAGCCAAAATGAGCGGCAATCAGCCCCAGCATTTT,CATSRGPGAKMSGNQPQHF
few,12,TRBJ1-2,TRBV10-3,.,TGTGCCATCAGTGTTGAATACTATGGCTACACCTTC,CAISVEYYGYTF
few,14,TRBJ2-7,TRBV20-1,.,TGCAGTGCCCGACGGCGGTCAGGAGCCTACGAGCAGTACTTC,CSARRRSGAYEQYF
.,15,TRBJ2-7,TRBV12-3/TRBV12-4,.,TGTGCCAGCAGTATGACTCCGGGGAAATCCTACGAGCAGTACTTC,CASSMTPGKSYEQYF
few,14,TRBJ2-1,TRBV4-2,TRBD2,TGTGCCAGCAGCACACCCGGGACTAGTAATGAGCAGTTCTTC,CASSTPGTSNEQFF
.,15,TRBJ2-2,TRBV7-9,TRBD1,TGTGCCAGCAGCTTAGAACAGGGGAGCACCGGGGAGCTGTTTTTT,CASSLEQGSTGELFF
many,16,TRBJ2-3,TRBV9,TRBD1,TGTGCCAGCAGCTCCAACAGGGGGCCCAGCACAGATACGCAGTATTTT,CASSSNRGPSTDTQYF
.,12,TRBJ2-7,TRBV20-1,.,TGCAGTGCCGACGATAGTACCTACGAGCAGTACTTC,CSADDSTYEQYF
few,15,TRBJ2-1,TRBV9,.,TGTGCCAGCAGCGTAGGTCAGCGGGTGTACAATGAGCAGTTCTTC,CASSVGQRVYNEQFF
few,17,TRBJ2-1,TRBV12-3/TRBV12-4,TRBD2,TGTGCCAGCAGTCCCACCACTCTAGCGGTGGGATACAATGAGCAGTTCTTC,CASSPTTLAVGYNEQFF
few,15,TRBJ2-7,TRBV12-3/TRBV12-4,TRBD1,TGTGCCAGCAGCCAACTCGGGACAGCTCTCTACGAGCAGTACTTC,CASSQLGTALYEQYF
.,14,TRBJ2-3,TRBV4-2,TRBD2,TGTGCCAGCAGCCAGGCGGGGGAGCCGAGGACGCAGTATTTT,CASSQAGEPRTQYF
many,14,TRBJ2-1,TRBV20-1,TRBD2,TGCAGTGCTGGCGGGACTAGCGGTGCTAATGAGCAGTTCTTC,CSAGGTSGANEQFF
.,16,TRBJ2-3,TRBV3-1,.,TGTGCCAGCAGCCAAGGACAGGTTGATAGCACAGATACGCAGTATTTT,CASSQGQVDSTDTQYF
.,10,TRBJ2-2,TRBV7-9,.,TGTGCCAGCAAAACCGGGGAGCTGTTTTTT,CASKTGELFF
few,15,TRBJ1-2,TRBV10-3,TRBD1,TGTGCCAGCGGGGGTTCAGGGGGAAATAACTATGGCTACACCTTC,CASGGSGGNNYGYTF
.,16,TRBJ2-1,TRBV27,.,TGTGCCAGCAGTTTATCCCGGACAGTTCTTTCGGATGAGCAGTTCTTC,CASSLSRTVLSDEQFF
.,12,TRBJ2-5,TRBV7-8,.,TGTGCCAGCAGCTTAGCGAAAGGGGACCCGTACTTC,CASSLAKGDPYF